These T cell receptor beta chains were read from a single sample in a study of T-cell reconstitution after alpha-beta-depleted transplantation in children. TCRdb re-derived calls from the PCR reads in MiXCR, one entry per CDR3 protein. The sample includes tens of thousands of distinct CDR3 sequences, under 6.5% seen only once; the top ten take roughly 31%. Sequencing was performed on PBMCs, mostly from graft donor cells, taken 60 days after TCRalphabeta/CD19-depleted stem cell transplant. These receptors all come from a female patient aged 2 to 10 who had a stem cell transplant for aplastic anemia, so the T cells may come from the graft donor. CDR3s include the opening cysteine and the closing phenylalanine or tryptophan. Fields, in order: clone size, J gene, D gene, V gene, CDR3 DNA, CDR3 protein. A D gene is named only where the DNA matches it firmly. Clone size is shown for a subset of rows, as once, few, many or a class of expanded clone.

>many|TRBJ2-7|.|TRBV20-1
TGCAGTGCTAGCCCTAGAGGGTCCTACGAGCAGTACTTC
CSASPRGSYEQYF
>few|TRBJ1-2|.|TRBV28
TGTGCCAGCAGTCCATTAACAGGGACACCTAAAGGCTACACCTTC
CASSPLTGTPKGYTF
>many|TRBJ2-7|.|TRBV7-3
TGTGCCAGCAGCTTAAAAGGACAGCCTGGGGACGAGCAGTACTTC
CASSLKGQPGDEQYF
>few|TRBJ1-5|TRBD1|TRBV28
TGTGCCAGTAAGGGGGCTGGTCAGCCCCAGCATTTT
CASKGAGQPQHF
>.|TRBJ2-7|.|TRBV9
TGTGCCAGCAGCGGATCTAGTTCCGAGCAGTACTTC
CASSGSSSEQYF
>many|TRBJ2-2|.|TRBV30
TGTGCCTGGTCTCGCCCCGAGCTGTTTTTT
CAWSRPELFF
>.|TRBJ1-4|.|TRBV27
TGTGCCAGCAGTGTTAAGGGGACCCAGGCAACTAATGAAAAACTGTTTTTT
CASSVKGTQATNEKLFF
>few|TRBJ2-7|TRBD1|TRBV6-5
TGTGCCAGCAGTTACCGGACAGGGGGTTCAGACGAGCAGTACTTC
CASSYRTGGSDEQYF
>.|TRBJ2-3|TRBD1|TRBV18
TGTGCCAGCTCACTGAAACCGGGACAGGTGGGCAACACAGATACGCAGTATTTT
CASSLKPGQVGNTDTQYF
>.|TRBJ2-3|.|TRBV4-2
TGTGCCAGCAGCCAAACCCTGGGGCAGGGATGGGATACGCAGTATTTT
CASSQTLGQGWDTQYF
>.|TRBJ1-5|TRBD1|TRBV3-1
TGTGCCAGCAGCCAAGATCCTACGACAGGGACTCAGCCCCAGCATTTT
CASSQDPTTGTQPQHF
>many|TRBJ2-7|.|TRBV20-1
TGCAGTGCTAGAGATAAGCCCCCTACCTACGAGCAGTACTTC
CSARDKPPTYEQYF
>many|TRBJ1-1|.|TRBV7-9
TGTGCCAGCAGCTTAGCGGAGGGCACTGAAGCTTTCTTT
CASSLAEGTEAFF
>many|TRBJ2-5|.|TRBV20-1
TGCAGTGCTAGAGGGCCCTTCGGGGGCCAAGAGACCCAGTACTTC
CSARGPFGGQETQYF
>few|TRBJ2-7|.|TRBV5-1
TGCGCCAGCAGCTTGGCGACGCGGAGCTCCTACGAGCAGTACTTC
CASSLATRSSYEQYF
>few|TRBJ2-3|TRBD2|TRBV11-2
TGTGCCAGCAGCAACCCCGTCTTAGCGGGAGGTTTATCAGATACGCAGTATTTT
CASSNPVLAGGLSDTQYF
>many|TRBJ2-1|.|TRBV21-1
TGTGCCAGCAACCCCAAAGGGCTAGCGAAAAATGAGCAGTTCTTC
CASNPKGLAKNEQFF
>many|TRBJ1-5|.|TRBV2
TGTGCCAGCAGTGTACAGGGTAGCAGCAATCAGCCCCAGCATTTT
CASSVQGSSNQPQHF
>many|TRBJ1-1|.|TRBV7-9
TGTGCCAGCAGCGTTCGCGCGGGGGAGGACACTGAAGCTTTCTTT
CASSVRAGEDTEAFF
>few|TRBJ2-1|TRBD1|TRBV6-2/TRBV6-3
TGTGCCAGCAGTCTCACCCCGGGACAGGGGTTTGGCAATGAGCAGTTCTTC
CASSLTPGQGFGNEQFF
>many|TRBJ1-1|.|TRBV20-1
TGCAGTGCTAGCGGAAACCCGAACACTGAAGCTTTCTTT
CSASGNPNTEAFF
>many|TRBJ1-5|.|TRBV2
TGTGCCAGCAGTGCAGGGGCTAACCAGCCCCAGCATTTT
CASSAGANQPQHF
>many|TRBJ2-5|.|TRBV12-3/TRBV12-4
TGTGCCAGCAGTCGTTACAGGGAAGAGACCCAGTACTTC
CASSRYREETQYF
>.|TRBJ2-1|TRBD2|TRBV20-1
TGCAGTGCGGCCGGGACTAGCGGCTACAATGAGCAGTTCTTC
CSAAGTSGYNEQFF
>few|TRBJ1-4|.|TRBV7-8
TGTGCCAGCAGCGGGGGGACACTCCCAACTAATGAAAAACTGTTTTTT
CASSGGTLPTNEKLFF
>many|TRBJ2-7|TRBD2|TRBV3-1
TGTGCCAGCAGCCAAGATAGGACTAGCGGGAGGTACTACGAGCAGTACTTC
CASSQDRTSGRYYEQYF
>many|TRBJ2-7|TRBD2|TRBV9
TGTGCCAGCAGCCCCTTTGGGGCGGGAGCCCTCTACGAGCAGTACTTC
CASSPFGAGALYEQYF
>.|TRBJ2-2|.|TRBV3-1
TGTGCCAGCAGCCAAGAAGGGATGCCCGGGGAGCTGTTTTTT
CASSQEGMPGELFF
>many|TRBJ2-2|.|TRBV12-3/TRBV12-4
TGTGCCAGTTTAAAGGGAATGGGGGGGGAGCTGTTTTTT
CASLKGMGGELFF
>many|TRBJ2-4|.|TRBV5-1
TGCGCCAGCAGCTATCCATTCATACTCGGGACCGCCAACGGGTCCAAAAACATTCAGTACTTC
CASSYPFILGTANGSKNIQYF
>many|TRBJ1-5|.|TRBV12-3/TRBV12-4
TGTGCCAGCAGTTTGGAGTTCGTGGTCTATAGCAATCAGCCCCAGCATTTT
CASSLEFVVYSNQPQHF
>many|TRBJ2-3|TRBD1|TRBV20-1
TGCAGTGCTAGGGCCTGGCGCGGGACAGGAGATACGCAGTATTTT
CSARAWRGTGDTQYF
>once|TRBJ2-1|TRBD1|TRBV28
TGTGCCAGCAGTCTGACAGGGGGCATAACCTACAATGGGCAGTTCTTC
CASSLTGGITYNGQFF
>many|TRBJ2-1|.|TRBV29-1
TGCAGCGGTGGAGGGGACTCCTACAATGAGCAGTTCTTC
CSGGGDSYNEQFF
>many|TRBJ2-3|.|TRBV5-1
TGCGCCAGCAGCACGATTTCAGATACGCAGTATTTT
CASSTISDTQYF
>many|TRBJ1-1|.|TRBV15
TGTGCCACCAGCAGAGAGTACAGTCACACTGAAGCTTTCTTT
CATSREYSHTEAFF
>many|TRBJ2-2|.|TRBV27
TGTGCCAGTCACCCGAGGGCGGCCGGGGAGCTGTTTTTT
CASHPRAAGELFF
>many|TRBJ2-3|.|TRBV18
TGTGCCAGCTCAGGAGGAGTCGGCAGCACAGATACGCAGTATTTT
CASSGGVGSTDTQYF
>many|TRBJ1-4|.|TRBV20-1
TGCAGTGCTAGTGGGGGGTCGAATGAAAAACTGTTTTTT
CSASGGSNEKLFF
>many|TRBJ1-2|.|TRBV20-1
TGCAGTGCTAGAGATGGGGCGTACTATGGCTACACCTTC
CSARDGAYYGYTF